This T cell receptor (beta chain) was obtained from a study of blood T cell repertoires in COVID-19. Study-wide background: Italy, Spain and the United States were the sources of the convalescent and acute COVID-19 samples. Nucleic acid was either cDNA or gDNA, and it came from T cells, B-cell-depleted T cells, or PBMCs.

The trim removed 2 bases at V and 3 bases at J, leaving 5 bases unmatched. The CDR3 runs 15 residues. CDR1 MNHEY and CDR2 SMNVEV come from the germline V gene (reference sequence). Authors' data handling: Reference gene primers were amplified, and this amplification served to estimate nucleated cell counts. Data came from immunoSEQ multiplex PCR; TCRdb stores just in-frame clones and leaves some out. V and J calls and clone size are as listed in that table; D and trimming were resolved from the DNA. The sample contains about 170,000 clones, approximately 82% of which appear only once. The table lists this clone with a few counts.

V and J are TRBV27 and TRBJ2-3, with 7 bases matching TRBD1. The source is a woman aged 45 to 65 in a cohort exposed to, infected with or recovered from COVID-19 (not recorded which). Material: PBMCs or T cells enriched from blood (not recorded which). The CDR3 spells CASSLRAGGTDTQYF. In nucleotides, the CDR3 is TGTGCCAGCAGTTTACGGGCAGGGGGAACAGATACGCAGTATTTT.